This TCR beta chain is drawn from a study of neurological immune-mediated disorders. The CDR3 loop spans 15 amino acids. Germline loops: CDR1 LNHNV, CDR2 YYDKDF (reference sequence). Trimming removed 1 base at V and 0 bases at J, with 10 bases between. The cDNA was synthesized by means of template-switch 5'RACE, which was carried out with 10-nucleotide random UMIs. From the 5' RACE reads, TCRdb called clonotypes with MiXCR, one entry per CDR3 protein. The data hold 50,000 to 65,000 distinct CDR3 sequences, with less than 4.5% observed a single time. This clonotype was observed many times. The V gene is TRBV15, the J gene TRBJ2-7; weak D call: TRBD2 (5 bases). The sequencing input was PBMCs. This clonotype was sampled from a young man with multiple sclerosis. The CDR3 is CATSRGVEVSYEQYF. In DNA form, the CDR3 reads TGTGCCACCAGCAGAGGTGTGGAGGTCTCCTACGAGCAGTACTTC.